This T cell receptor beta chain was sequenced for a study of beta chain features in type 1 diabetes listed by TCRdb under 2018. With regard to the full study: Mean age, gender distribution, total cell number and subset yield were not different between patients and healthy donors. A total of about 99,000,000 sorted cells were examined across all samples, and RNA yield correlated strongly with the number of cells per subset. In the study, recently diagnosed type 1 diabetes patients and matched healthy donors were compared on the TCRB repertoires of their sorted circulating CD4+ T cell subsets. Whereas all 30 or so donors provided naive and central memory subsets, regulatory and stem cell-like memory subsets were isolated from just 8 patients and roughly 8 healthy donors. The paper's findings and limits, for the study overall: In all four CD4+ subsets, TCRB CDR3 length was moderately but significantly shorter in type 1 diabetes patients. Because cDNA was sequenced instead of genomic DNA, activated cells with high expression could be over-represented, although the groups did not differ in activation or CD3 levels. The naive, central memory and regulatory TCRB repertoires appeared to resemble one another more closely among patients than among healthy donors. Because small numbers of individuals were included in the HLA sub-analyses, any influence of HLA type on TCRB rearrangement was left unresolved. PCR might favor shorter templates, but patient and control samples were amplified and corrected together, so any skew would affect both groups equally. At VDJ recombination sites, patients with type 1 diabetes made fewer insertions and deleted more nucleotides, a pattern implying thymic rearrangement abnormalities.

This clone appeared a few times. Its binding antigen is unknown. Nothing much larger sits one base from this clone, and base qualities are not available. Each donor gave one peripheral blood draw, averaging approximately 110 mL, which was collected into heparinised tubes. A BD FACSAria II and a panel including CD45RO, CCR7, CD25, CD127, CD95 and CD27 were used to sort naive, central memory, regulatory and stem cell-like memory CD4+ T cells. Purity was above 95% for every sorted population. Right away, PBMCs were isolated by Lymphoprep density gradient centrifugation and were stained directly, with no culture step. Samples were stained and sorted in pairs, with one healthy donor and one patient per experiment, so that batch effects were minimized. Between the V and J ends, shortened by 8 bases and 2 bases respectively, the junction contains 12 bases. CDR1 ENHRY and CDR2 SYGVKD were looked up in the germline V gene. The CDR3 sequence holds 13 residues, the cysteine and phenylalanine included. Only the CDR3 portion is preserved as DNA: 39 bases, with reading frame beginning at the first base.

The High Capacity cDNA Reverse Transcription Kit was used to reverse transcribe all of the isolated RNA, meaning that expressed TCRB transcripts were what got sequenced. Deep immunoSEQ sequencing was applied to naive, central memory and regulatory T cell samples, giving an average of about 3.7 million total reads per sample. Sorted cells were lysed in RLT buffer, and RNA was extracted using DNase-treated RNeasy Micro or Mini kits according to cell number. Each cell subset was processed on its own to prevent cross-contamination, while patient and healthy donor samples were processed together. The immunoSEQ multiplex PCR was used to amplify TCRB sequences from cDNA, yielding 87-bp fragments that span the CDR3 region. The amplicons were sequenced using the Illumina HiSeq platform. The study's own analysis went as follows. Synthetic template baselines were used to correct PCR bias computationally, reads within Hamming distance 2 were collapsed together, and singletons that could not be merged were discarded. By aligning reads against IMGT, V, D and J genes, CDR3 length, and insertions or deletions at six rearrangement sites were assigned. Clonotype counts were normalized to sorted cell number within each subset before computing true diversity and Gini coefficients with the tcR R package. Repertoire sharing was quantified using the overlap coefficient calculated on TCRB nucleotide sequences. Out-of-frame TCRB sequences from naive cells were analyzed to stand in for the pre-selection repertoire. Held by TCRdb, this immuneACCESS table contains in-frame sequences only and omits some clones. Under half of the omission traces to an unresolved V gene where checked; the cause of the rest is unknown. Clone size and the V and J calls come from that table; the DNA yielded D and trimming. Counted in this sample were fewer than 350,000 clones; roughly a fifth of them appeared once. Of the sample, 0.044% falls within the top ten clones.

Rearrangement joined TRBV10-3 to TRBJ2-5, with an unclear D gene assignment. The clonotype comes from a woman aged 18 to 35 in good health. Source material: naive CD4+ T cells from blood. Reading the label with the study, this specimen's cell subset or site is: true naive CD4+ T cells. The CDR3 is CAIPDAVQETQYF. The nucleotides read TGTGCCATCCCCGACGCGGTACAAGAGACCCAGTACTTC.